In its sample, the clone carrying this T cell receptor beta chain was seen a few times. What it binds is not known. The sample comes from a study of beta chain features in type 1 diabetes. For the study at large: Healthy donors and patients showed comparable age, gender and cell yields.

The CDR3 loop spans 19 amino acids. Germline V gives CDR1 PRHDT, CDR2 FYEKMQ (reference sequence). The J segment lost 0 bases and the V segment lost 5 bases, leaving 6 bases of the junction unmatched. Points from the study as a whole: Shorter TCRB CDR3s, moderately but significantly so, were found in Type 1 diabetes patients in all four CD4+ subsets. Whether TCRB rearrangement is influenced by HLA type was left unresolved in this analysis.

The investigators reverse transcribed all of the isolated RNA, so they sequenced expressed TCRB transcripts. Here immunoSEQ multiplex PCR was the method, and the copy in TCRdb shows in-frame clones only, minus some. This sample has about 700,000 clones, with around 15% found just once. Sorted cells reached over 95% purity in every population. This rearrangement joins TRBV13 to TRBJ2-2; TRBD2 matches at 16 bases. The sequenced sample was naive CD4+ T cells from blood. This clonotype originated in a man younger than 35 with type 1 diabetes. The CDR3 loop reads CASSPSGTSGGANTGELFF. In nucleotides, the CDR3 is TGTGCCAGCAGCCCCTCCGGGACTAGCGGGGGGGCGAACACCGGGGAGCTGTTTTTT.